Many counts were recorded for the clone carrying this TCR beta chain. Its antigen is still unknown. Time point in this sample: newly diagnosed GD, antithyroid drugs for less than 3 months. TCR sequences were obtained from RNA taken from PBMCs. The V gene end was trimmed by 4 bases and the J gene end by 0 bases; junction bases not matched to a gene: 6. The CDR3 extends over 18 amino acids. Arm-PCR with iRepertoire HTBI primers amplified the CDR3 regions for these TCR beta libraries. Each CDR3 protein gets one entry after TCRdb re-called the multiplex PCR reads with MiXCR. The table lists more than 300,000 distinct CDR3 sequences, under 20% of them singletons. This record comes from a study of regulatory T cells in long-lasting Graves disease. Overall study findings and caveats: Among persistent patients, a larger number of public clonotypes were shared (around 3,000) than among newly diagnosed patients (about 1,000). Blood alone, not thyroid tissue, was studied.

This same sample was also taken into another study, of T cells in Graves' hyperthyroidism and ophthalmopathy. This second study notes: A lack of ophthalmopathy progression within 18 months defined stable Graves' hyperthyroidism.

The rearrangement links TRBV12-3 or TRBV12-4 to TRBJ2-3, with TRBD2 identical over 14 bases. This receptor was taken from a woman between 18 and 30 years old with Graves disease. The sample consisted of peripheral blood mononuclear cells (PBMCs), taken at new diagnosis, from a patient treated with antithyroid drugs. The CDR3 spells CASSSGLAGGPSTDTQYF. The CDR3 DNA is TGTGCCAGCAGTTCCGGACTAGCGGGAGGCCCTAGCACAGATACGCAGTATTTT.